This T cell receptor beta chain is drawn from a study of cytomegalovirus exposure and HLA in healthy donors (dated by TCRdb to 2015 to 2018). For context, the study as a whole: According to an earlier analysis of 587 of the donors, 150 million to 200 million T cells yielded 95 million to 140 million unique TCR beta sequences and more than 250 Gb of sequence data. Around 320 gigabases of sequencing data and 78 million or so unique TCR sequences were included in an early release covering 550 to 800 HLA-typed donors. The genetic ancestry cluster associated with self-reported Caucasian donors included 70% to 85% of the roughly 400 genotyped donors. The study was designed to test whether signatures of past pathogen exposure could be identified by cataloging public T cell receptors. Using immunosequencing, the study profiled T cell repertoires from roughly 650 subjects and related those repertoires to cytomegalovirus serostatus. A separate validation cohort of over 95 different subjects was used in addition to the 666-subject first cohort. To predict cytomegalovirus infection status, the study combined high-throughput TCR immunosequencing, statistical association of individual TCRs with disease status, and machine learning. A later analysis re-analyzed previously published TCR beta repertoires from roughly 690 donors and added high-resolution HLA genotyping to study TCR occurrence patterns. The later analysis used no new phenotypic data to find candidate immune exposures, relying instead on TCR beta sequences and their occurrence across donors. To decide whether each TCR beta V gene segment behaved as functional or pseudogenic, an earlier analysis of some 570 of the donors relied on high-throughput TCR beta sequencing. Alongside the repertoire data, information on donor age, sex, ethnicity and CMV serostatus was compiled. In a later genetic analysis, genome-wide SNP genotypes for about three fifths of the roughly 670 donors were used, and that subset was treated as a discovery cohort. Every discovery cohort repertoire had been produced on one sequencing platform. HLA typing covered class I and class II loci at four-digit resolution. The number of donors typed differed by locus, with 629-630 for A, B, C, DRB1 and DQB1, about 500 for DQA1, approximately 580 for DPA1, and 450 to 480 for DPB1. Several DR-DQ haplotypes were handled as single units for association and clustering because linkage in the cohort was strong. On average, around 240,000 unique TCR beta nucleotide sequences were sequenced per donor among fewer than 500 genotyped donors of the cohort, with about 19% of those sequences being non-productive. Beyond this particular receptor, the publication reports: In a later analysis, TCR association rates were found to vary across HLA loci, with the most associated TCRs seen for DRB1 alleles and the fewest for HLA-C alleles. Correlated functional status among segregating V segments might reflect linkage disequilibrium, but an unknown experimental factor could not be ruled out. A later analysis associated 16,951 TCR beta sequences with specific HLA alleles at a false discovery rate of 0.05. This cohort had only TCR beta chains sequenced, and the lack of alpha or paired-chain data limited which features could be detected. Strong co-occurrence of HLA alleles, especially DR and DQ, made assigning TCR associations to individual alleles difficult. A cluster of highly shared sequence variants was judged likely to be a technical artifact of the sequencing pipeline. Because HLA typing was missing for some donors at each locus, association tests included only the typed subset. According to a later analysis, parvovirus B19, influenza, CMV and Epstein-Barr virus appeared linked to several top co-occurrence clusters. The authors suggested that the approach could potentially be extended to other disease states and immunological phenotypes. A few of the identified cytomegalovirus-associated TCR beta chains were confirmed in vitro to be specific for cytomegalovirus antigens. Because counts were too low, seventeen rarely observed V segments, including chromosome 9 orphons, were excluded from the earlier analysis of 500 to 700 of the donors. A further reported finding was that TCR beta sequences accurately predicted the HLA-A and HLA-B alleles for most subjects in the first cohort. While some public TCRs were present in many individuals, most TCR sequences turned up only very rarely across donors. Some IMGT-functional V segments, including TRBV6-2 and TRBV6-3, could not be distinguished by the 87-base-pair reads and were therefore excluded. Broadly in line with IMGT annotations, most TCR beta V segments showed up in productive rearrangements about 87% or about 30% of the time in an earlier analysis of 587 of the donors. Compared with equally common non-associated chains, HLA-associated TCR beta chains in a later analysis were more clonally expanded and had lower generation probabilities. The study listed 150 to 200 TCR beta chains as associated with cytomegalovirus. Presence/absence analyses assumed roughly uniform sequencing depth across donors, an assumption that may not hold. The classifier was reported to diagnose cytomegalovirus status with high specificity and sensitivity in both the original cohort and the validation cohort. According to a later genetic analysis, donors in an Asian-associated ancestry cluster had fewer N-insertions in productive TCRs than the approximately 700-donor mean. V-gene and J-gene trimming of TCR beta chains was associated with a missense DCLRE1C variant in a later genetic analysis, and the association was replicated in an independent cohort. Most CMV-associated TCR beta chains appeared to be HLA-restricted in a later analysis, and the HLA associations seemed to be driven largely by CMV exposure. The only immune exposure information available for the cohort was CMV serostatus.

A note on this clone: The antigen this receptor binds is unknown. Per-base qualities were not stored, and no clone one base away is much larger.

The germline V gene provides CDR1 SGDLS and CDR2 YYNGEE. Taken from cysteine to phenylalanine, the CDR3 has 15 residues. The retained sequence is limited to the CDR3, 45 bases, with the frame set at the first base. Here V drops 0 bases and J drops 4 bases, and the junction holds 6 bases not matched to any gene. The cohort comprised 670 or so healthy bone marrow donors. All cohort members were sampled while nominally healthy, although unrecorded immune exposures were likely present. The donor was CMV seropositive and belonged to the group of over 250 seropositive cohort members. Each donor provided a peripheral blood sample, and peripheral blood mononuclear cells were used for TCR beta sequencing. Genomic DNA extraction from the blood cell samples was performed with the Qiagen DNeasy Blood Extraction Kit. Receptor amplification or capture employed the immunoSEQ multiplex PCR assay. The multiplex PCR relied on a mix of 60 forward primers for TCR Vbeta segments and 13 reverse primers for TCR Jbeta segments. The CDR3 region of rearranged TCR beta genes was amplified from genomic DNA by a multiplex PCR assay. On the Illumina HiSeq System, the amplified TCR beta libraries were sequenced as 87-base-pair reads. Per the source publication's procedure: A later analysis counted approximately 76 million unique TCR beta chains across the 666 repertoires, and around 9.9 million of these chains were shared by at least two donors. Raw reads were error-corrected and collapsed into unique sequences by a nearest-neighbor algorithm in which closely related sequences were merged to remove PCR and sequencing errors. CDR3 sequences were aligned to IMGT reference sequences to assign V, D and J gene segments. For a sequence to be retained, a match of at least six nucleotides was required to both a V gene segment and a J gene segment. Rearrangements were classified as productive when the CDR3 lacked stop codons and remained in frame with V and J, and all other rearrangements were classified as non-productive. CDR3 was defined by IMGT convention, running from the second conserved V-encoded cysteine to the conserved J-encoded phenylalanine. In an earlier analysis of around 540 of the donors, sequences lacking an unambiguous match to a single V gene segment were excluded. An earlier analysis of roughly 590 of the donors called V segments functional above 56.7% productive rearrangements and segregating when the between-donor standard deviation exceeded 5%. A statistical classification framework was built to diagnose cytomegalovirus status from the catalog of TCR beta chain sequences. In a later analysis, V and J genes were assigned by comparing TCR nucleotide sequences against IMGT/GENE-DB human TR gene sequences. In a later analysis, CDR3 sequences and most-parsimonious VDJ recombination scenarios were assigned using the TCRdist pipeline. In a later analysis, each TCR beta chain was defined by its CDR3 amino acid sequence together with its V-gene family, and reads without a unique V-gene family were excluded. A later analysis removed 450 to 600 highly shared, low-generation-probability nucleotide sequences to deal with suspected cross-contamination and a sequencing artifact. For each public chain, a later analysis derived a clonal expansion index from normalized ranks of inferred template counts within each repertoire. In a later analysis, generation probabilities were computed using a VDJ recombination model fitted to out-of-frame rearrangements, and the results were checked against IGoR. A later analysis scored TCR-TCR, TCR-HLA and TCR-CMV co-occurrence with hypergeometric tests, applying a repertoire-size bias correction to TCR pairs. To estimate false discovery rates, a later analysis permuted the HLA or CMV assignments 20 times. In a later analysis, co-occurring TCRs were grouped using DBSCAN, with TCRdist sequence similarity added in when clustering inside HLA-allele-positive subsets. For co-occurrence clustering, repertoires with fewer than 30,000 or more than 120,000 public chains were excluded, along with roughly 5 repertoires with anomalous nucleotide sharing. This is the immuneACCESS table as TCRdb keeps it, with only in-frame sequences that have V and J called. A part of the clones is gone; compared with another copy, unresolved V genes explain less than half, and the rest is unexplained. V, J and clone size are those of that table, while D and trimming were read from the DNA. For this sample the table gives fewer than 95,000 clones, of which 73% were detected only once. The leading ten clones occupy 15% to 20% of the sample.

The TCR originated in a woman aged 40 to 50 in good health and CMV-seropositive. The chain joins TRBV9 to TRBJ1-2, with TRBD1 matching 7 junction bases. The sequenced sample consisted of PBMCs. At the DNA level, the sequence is TGTGCCAGCAGCGTAGCCCCAGGGGGTTTCTATGGCTACACCTTC. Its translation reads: CASSVAPGGFYGYTF.